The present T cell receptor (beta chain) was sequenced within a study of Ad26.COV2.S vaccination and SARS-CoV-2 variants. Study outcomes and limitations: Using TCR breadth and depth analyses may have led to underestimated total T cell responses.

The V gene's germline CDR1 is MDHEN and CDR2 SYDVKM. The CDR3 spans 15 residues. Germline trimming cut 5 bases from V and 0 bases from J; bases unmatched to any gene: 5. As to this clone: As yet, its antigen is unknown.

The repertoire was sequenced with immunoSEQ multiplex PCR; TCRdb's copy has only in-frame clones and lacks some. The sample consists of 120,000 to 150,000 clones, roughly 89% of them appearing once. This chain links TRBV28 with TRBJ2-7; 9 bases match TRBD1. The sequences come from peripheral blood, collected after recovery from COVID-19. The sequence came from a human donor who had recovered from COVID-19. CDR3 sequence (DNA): TGTGCCAGCAGTCCCGGGACAGGGATCTCCTACGAGCAGTACTTC. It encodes CASSPGTGISYEQYF.